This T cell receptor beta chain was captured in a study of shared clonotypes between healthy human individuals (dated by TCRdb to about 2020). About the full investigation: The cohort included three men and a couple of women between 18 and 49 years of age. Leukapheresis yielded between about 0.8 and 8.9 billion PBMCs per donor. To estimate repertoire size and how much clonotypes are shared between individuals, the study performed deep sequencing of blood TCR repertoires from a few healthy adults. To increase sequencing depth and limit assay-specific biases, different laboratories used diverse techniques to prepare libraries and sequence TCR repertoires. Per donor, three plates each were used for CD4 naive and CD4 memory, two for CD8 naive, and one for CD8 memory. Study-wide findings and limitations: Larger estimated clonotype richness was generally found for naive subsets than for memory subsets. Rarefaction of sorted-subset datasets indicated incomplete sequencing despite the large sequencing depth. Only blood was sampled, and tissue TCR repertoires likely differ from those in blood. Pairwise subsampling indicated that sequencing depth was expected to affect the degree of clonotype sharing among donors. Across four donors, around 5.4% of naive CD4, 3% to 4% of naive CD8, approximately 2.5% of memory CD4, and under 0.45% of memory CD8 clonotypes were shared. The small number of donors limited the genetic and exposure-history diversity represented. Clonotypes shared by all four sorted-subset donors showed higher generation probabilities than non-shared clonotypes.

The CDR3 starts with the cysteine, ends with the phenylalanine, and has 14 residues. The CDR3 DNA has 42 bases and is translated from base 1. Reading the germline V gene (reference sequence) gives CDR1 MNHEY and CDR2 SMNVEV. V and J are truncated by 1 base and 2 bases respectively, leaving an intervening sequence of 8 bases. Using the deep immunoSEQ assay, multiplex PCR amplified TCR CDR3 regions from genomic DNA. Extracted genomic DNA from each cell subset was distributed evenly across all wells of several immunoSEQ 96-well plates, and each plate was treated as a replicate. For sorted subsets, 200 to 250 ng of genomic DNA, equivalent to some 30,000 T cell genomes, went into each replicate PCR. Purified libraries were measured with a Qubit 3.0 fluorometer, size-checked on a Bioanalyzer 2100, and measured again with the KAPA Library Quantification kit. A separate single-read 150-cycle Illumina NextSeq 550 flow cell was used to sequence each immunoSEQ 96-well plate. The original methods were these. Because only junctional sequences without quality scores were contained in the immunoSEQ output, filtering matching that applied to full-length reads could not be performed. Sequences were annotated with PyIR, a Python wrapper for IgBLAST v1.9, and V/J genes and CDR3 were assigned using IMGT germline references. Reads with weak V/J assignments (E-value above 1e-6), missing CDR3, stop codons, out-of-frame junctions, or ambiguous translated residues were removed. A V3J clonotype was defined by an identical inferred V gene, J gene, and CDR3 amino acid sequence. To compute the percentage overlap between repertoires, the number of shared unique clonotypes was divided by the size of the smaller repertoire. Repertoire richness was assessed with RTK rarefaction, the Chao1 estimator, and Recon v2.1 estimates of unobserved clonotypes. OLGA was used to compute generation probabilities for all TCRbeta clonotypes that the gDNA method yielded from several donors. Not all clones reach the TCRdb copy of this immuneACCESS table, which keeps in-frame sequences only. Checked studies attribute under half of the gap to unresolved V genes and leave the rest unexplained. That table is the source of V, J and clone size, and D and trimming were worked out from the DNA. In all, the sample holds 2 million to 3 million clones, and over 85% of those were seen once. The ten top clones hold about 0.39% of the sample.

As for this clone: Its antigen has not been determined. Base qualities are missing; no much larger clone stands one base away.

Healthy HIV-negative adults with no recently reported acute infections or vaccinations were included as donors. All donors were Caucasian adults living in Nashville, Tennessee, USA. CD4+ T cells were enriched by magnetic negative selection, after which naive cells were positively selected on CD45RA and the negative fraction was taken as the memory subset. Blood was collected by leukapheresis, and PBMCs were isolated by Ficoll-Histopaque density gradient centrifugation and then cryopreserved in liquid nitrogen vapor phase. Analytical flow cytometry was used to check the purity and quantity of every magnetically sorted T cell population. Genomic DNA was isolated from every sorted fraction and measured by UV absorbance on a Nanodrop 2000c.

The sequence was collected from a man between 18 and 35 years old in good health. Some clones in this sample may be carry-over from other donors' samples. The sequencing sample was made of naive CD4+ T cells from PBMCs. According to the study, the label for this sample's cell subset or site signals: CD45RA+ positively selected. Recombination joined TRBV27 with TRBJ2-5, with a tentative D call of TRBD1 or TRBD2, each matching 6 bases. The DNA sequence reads TGTGCCAGCAGTTTATGGGGGGCTCAAGAGACCCAGTACTTC. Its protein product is CASSLWGAQETQYF.